Shown below are 11 T cell receptor beta chains from a single sample sequenced in a study of cytomegalovirus exposure and HLA in healthy donors. Primers included in the PCR were 60 Vbeta and 13 Jbeta primers. Sequencing was performed with immunoSEQ multiplex PCR; in TCRdb, only in-frame clones are kept and a portion is missing. The sample has about 160,000 clones; about 82% are singletons. The specimen was PBMCs. Every receptor here comes from a female donor in good health and CMV-seronegative.

The rearrangement uses TRBV5-1 and TRBJ2-7, with 8 bases that match TRBD1. This CDR3 has 16 amino acids. Trimming took 2 bases from V and 4 from J; bases not matched to a gene: 11. Germline V gene data show CDR1 as SGHRS and CDR2 as YFSETQ. The CDR3 loop reads CASSLGQGAPIYEQYF. The CDR3 region has the DNA TGCGCCAGCAGCTTAGGACAGGGCGCCCCCATTTACGAGCAGTACTTC.

The V call is TRBV29-1, the J call TRBJ2-5; 11 nucleotides align to TRBD2. CDR3 size: 14 residues. From germline, CDR1 is SQVTM and CDR2 ANQGSEA. V shed 6 bases and J 3 bases; nucleotides not matched to a gene: 6. In DNA, the CDR3 is TGCAGCGTCGCCCCGACTAGCGGGAAAGAGACCCAGTACTTC. Translation gives CSVAPTSGKETQYF.

The V call is TRBV5-6, the J call TRBJ2-7; D possibly corresponds to TRBD2 (5 bases). This CDR3 is built from 16 residues. Trimming stripped 2 bases from V and 1 base from J, with 16 bases between. Germline V gives CDR1 SGHDT, CDR2 YYEEEE. The CDR3, as DNA: TGTGCCAGCAGCTTCAAGCTGGGAGACTTTTCCTACGAGCAGTACTTC. This gives the protein CASSFKLGDFSYEQYF.

This rearrangement joins TRBV7-9 to TRBJ1-4; 7 bases map to TRBD1. CDR3 length: 17 residues. Trimming took 5 bases from V and 2 from J; bases not matched to a gene: 11. CDR1 and CDR2 (germline): SEHNR, FQNEAQ (reference sequence). CDR3 amino acids: CASSRGGLTGTNEKLFF. Written as DNA, the CDR3 is TGTGCCAGCAGCAGGGGCGGTCTGACAGGGACTAATGAAAAACTGTTTTTT.

DNA for the CDR3: TGTGCCTGGGGGGGTAAACTAGCTATCGACGCCGAGCAGTACTTC. Protein: CAWGGKLAIDAEQYF. The genes are TRBV30 and TRBJ2-7, with a tentative D call TRBD2 (6 bases). The germline V and J ends were trimmed by 5 bases and 6 bases, with 23 bases remaining between them. Germline V gene sequence: CDR1 GTSNPN, CDR2 SVGIG (reference sequence). CDR3 size: 15 residues.

The genes are TRBV7-8 and TRBJ2-3; 14 bases are shared with TRBD2. Germline CDR1 is SGHVS and CDR2 is FQNEAQ. The CDR3 spans 16 residues. The V segment lost 6 bases and the J segment 6 bases; nucleotides outside the gene matches: 8. The CDR3 DNA follows: TGTGCCAGCAGTGCACCGGGACTAGCGGGGGAGGATACGCAGTATTTT. This gives the protein CASSAPGLAGEDTQYF.

This chain links TRBV7-2 with TRBJ2-5, with a weak D call TRBD1 (5 bases). This CDR3 is 12 amino acids long. Trimming left V 7 bases short and J 5 bases short, with 11 bases between. The V gene's germline CDR1 is SGHTA and CDR2 FQGNSA. The CDR3 region is CASKRGGETQYF. The CDR3 nucleotides read TGTGCCAGCAAAAGGGGCGGCGAGACCCAGTACTTC.

This sequence joins TRBV12-2 and TRBJ1-1. TRBV12-2 is a pseudogene segment. This CDR3 has 16 amino acids. CDR3 sequence (DNA): TGTGCAAGTCGCTTAGAGCCCGGGGAAAGCAACACTGAAGCTTTCTTT. Protein product: CASRLEPGESNTEAFF.

The chain has TRBV7-4 and TRBJ1-5, with D maybe TRBD1 (5 bases). This CDR3 is 16 amino acids long. V was cut by 5 bases and J by 2 bases, with 16 bases left in between. CDR1 is SGHVT and CDR2 is SQSDAQ in the germline V gene. CDR3 nucleotide sequence: TGTGCCAGCAGCCCTGGCAGGGAGGGAGGCAATCAGCCCCAGCATTTT. Amino acid sequence: CASSPGREGGNQPQHF.

This clone was seen a single time. Mismatch with germline at one junction end may stem from a read error. The chain joins TRBV28 to TRBJ2-6, with D tentatively TRBD1 (5 bases). CDR3 length: 15 residues. Germline CDR1 reads MDHEN; CDR2 reads SYDVKM. CDR3 amino acids: CASSSADSGANGLTF. In DNA form, the CDR3 reads TGTGCCAGCAGTTCCGCGGATTCTGGGGCCAACGGCCTGACTTTC.

The chain couples TRBV11-2 to TRBJ2-2; 9 positions match TRBD1. This CDR3 is 15 amino acids long. Trimming at V came to 5 bases and at J to 7 bases, leaving 8 bases not matched to a gene. The germline V gene encodes CDR1 SGHAT and CDR2 FQNNGV. CDR3 DNA: TGTGCCAGCAGCCCTGGACAGGGGAGTGGCGGGGAGCTGTTTTTT. Translated, it gives CASSPGQGSGGELFF.